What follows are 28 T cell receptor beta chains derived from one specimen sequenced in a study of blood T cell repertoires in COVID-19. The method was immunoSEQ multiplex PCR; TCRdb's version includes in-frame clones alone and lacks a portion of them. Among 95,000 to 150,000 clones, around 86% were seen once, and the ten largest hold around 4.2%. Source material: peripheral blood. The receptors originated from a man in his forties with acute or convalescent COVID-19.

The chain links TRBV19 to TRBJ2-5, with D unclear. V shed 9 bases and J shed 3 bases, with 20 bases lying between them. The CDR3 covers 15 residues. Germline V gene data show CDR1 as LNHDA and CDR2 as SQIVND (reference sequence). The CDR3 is CASLSYRVGEETQYF. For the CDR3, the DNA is TGTGCCAGCTTAAGTTATCGGGTGGGTGAAGAGACCCAGTACTTC.

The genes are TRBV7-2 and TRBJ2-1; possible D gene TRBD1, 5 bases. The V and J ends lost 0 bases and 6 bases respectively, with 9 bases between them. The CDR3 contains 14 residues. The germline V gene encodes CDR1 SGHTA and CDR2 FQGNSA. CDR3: CASSLAPRVNEQFF. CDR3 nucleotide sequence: TGTGCCAGCAGCTTAGCGCCCAGGGTCAATGAGCAGTTCTTC.

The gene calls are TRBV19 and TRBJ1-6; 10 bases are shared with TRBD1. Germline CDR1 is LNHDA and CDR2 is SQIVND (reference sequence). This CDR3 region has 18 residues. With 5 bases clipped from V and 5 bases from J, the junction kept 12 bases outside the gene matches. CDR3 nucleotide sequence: TGTGCCAGTAGTTTGCCTCCCGGGACAGGGGCCCATAATTCACCCCTCCACTTT. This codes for CASSLPPGTGAHNSPLHF. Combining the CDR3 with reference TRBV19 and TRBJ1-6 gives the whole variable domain DGGITQSPKYLFRKEGQNVTLSCEQNLNHDAMYWYRQDPGQGLRLIYYSQIVNDFQKGDIAEGYSVSREKKESFPLTVTSAQKNPTAFYLCASSLPPGTGAHNSPLHFGNGTRLTVT.

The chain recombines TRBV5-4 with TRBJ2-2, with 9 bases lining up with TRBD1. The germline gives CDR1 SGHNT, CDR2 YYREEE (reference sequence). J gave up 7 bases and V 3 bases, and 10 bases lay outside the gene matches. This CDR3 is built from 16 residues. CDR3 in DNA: TGTGCCAGCAGCTCCTCGACAGGGGGAAAGAGCGGGGAGCTGTTTTTT. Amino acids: CASSSSTGGKSGELFF.

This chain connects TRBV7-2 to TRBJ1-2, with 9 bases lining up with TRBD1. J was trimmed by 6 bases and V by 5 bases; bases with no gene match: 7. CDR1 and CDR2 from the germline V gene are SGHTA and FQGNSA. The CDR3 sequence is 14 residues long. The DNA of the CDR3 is TGTGCCAGCAGCCCTCACGGGACAGGGAATGGCTACACCTTC. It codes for CASSPHGTGNGYTF.

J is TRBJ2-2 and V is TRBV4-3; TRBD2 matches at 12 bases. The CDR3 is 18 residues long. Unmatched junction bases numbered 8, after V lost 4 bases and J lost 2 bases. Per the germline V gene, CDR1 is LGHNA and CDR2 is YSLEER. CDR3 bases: TGCGCCAGCAGCCCTAAGACTAGCGGGGGACCAAACACCGGGGAGCTGTTTTTT. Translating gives CASSPKTSGGPNTGELFF.

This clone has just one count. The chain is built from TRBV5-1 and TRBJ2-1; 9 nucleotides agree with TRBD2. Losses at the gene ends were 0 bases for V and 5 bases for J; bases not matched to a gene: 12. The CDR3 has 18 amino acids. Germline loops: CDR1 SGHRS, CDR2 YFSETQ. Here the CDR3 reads CASSLGREGLPYDNEQFF. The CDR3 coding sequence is TGCGCCAGCAGCTTGGGGCGGGAGGGCCTTCCGTATGACAATGAGCAGTTCTTC.

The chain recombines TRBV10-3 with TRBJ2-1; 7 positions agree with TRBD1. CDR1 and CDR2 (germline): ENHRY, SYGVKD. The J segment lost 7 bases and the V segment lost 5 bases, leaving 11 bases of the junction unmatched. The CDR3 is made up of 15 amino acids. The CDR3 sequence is CAISLDRASGNEQFF. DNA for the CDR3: TGTGCCATCAGTCTAGACAGGGCTAGTGGGAATGAGCAGTTCTTC.

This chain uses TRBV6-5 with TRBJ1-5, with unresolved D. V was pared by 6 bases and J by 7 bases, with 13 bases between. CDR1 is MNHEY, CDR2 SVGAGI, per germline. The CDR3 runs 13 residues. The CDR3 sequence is CASRDGGRQPQHF. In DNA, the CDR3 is TGTGCCAGCAGGGACGGAGGCCGGCAGCCCCAGCATTTT.

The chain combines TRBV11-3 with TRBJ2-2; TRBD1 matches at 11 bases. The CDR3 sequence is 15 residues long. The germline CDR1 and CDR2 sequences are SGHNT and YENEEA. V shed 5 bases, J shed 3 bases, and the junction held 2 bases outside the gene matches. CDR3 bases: TGTGCCAGCAGCCCGGGACAGGGGGACACCGGGGAGCTGTTTTTT. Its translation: CASSPGQGDTGELFF.

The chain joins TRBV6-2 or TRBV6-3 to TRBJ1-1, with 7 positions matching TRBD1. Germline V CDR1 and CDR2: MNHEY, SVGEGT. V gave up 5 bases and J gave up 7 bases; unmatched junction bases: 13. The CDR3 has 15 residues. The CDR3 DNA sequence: TGTGCCAGCAGTACCCATCTGACAGGGAGAGGTGAAGCTTTCTTT. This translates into CASSTHLTGRGEAFF.

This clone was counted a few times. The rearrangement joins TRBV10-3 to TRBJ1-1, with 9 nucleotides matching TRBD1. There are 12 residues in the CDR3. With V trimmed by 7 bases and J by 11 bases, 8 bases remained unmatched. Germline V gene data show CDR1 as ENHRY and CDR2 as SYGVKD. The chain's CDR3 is CAITGTGPQAFF. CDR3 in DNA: TGTGCCATCACCGGGACAGGGCCCCAGGCTTTCTTT.

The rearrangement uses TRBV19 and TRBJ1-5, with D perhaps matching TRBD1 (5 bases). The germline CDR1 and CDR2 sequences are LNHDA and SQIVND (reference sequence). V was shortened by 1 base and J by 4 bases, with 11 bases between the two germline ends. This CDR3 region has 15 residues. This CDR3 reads CASSIGAGGNQPQHF. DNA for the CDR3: TGTGCCAGTAGTATAGGCGCGGGGGGGAATCAGCCCCAGCATTTT.

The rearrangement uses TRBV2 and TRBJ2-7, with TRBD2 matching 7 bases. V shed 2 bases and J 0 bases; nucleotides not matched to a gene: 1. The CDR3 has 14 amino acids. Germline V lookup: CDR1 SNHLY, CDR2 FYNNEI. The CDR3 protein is CASSELAASYEQYF. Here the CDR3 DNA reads TGTGCCAGCAGTGAACTAGCGGCCTCCTACGAGCAGTACTTC.

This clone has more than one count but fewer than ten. CDR3 sequence: CASSFWGSTNEKLFF. In DNA, the CDR3 is TGCGCCAGCAGCTTTTGGGGCTCGACTAATGAAAAACTGTTTTTT. The chain recombines TRBV5-1 with TRBJ1-4, with D possibly being TRBD1 (5 bases). The CDR3 has 15 residues. CDR1 SGHRS and CDR2 YFSETQ come from the germline V gene. V lost 2 bases and J 2 bases, leaving 10 bases between the germline ends.

CDR3: CASSFTGVTYEQYF. For the CDR3, the DNA is TGTGCCAGCAGCTTTACGGGGGTCACCTACGAGCAGTACTTC. This rearrangement joins TRBV5-5 to TRBJ2-7, with TRBD2 as a possible D gene (6 bases). Trimming took 2 bases from V and 2 from J, leaving 11 bases between them. From germline, CDR1 is SGHKS and CDR2 YYEKEE (reference sequence). The length of the CDR3 is 14 residues.

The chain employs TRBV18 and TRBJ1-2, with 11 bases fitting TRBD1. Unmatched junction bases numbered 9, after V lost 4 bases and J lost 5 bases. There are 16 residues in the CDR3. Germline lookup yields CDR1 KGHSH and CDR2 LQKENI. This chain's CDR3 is CASSRSGTGGIYGYTF. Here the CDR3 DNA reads TGTGCCAGCTCACGCTCCGGGACAGGGGGGATATATGGCTACACCTTC.

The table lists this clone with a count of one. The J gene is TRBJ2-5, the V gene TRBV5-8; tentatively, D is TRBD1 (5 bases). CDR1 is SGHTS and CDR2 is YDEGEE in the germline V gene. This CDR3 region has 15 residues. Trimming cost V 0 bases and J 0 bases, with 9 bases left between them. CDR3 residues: CASSLEGRDQETQYF. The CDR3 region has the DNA TGTGCCAGCAGCTTGGAGGGCAGGGACCAAGAGACCCAGTACTTC.

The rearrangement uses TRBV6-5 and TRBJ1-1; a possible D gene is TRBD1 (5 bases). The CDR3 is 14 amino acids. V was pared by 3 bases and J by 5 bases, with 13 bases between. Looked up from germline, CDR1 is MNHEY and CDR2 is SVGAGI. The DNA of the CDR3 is TGTGCCAGCAGTTATGGGACTTCCGGGACTGAAGCTTTCTTT. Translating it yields CASSYGTSGTEAFF.

The CDR3 DNA reads TGTGCCAGCAGCCCCCAGGGGGCTTTTTCCCGGACTGAAGCTTTCTTT. This codes for CASSPQGAFSRTEAFF. The chain has TRBV14 and TRBJ1-1, with 8 nucleotides matching TRBD1. Germline CDR1 and CDR2: SGHDN and FVKESK. V shed 4 bases and J 5 bases; nucleotides not matched to a gene: 12. The length of the CDR3 is 16 residues.

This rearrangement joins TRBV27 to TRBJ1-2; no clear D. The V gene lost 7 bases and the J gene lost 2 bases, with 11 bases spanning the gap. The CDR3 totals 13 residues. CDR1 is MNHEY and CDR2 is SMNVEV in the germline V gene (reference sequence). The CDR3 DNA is TGTGCCAGCAAGAAAGGAGCGAACTATGGCTACACCTTC. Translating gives CASKKGANYGYTF.

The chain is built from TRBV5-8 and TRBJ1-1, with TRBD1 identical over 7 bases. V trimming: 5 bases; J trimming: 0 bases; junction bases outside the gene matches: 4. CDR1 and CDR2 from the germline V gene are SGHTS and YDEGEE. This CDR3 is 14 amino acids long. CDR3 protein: CASRRQGMNTEAFF. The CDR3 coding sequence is TGTGCCAGCAGGAGACAGGGTATGAACACTGAAGCTTTCTTT.

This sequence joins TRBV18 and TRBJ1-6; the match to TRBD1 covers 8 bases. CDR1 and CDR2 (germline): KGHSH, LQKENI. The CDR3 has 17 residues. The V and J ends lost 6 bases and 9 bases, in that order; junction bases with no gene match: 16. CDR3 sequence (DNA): TGTGCCAGCTCCGCCACACCCCCGACAGGGGAGGTTTCACCCCTCCACTTT. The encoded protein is CASSATPPTGEVSPLHF.

The CDR3 DNA follows: TGCAGCGTTGAAGAGGGCTTAGGCCAGCCCCAGCATTTT. Protein: CSVEEGLGQPQHF. The chain joins TRBV29-1 to TRBJ1-5; D not certain. V was cut by 0 bases and J by 7 bases, with 10 bases left in between. This CDR3 spans 13 amino acids. Germline loops: CDR1 SQVTM, CDR2 ANQGSEA.

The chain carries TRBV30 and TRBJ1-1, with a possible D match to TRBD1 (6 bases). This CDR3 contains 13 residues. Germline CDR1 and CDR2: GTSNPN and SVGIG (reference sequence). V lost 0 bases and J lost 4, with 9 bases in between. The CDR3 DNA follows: TGTGCCTGGAGTGTACGCAGGGGCACTGAAGCTTTCTTT. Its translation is CAWSVRRGTEAFF.

CDR3 coding DNA: TGTGCCAGCAGGGCGCGGACAGGGCTAGAGACCCAGTACTTC. This encodes CASRARTGLETQYF. This chain joins TRBV2 and TRBJ2-5, with 8 nucleotides matching TRBD1. With V trimmed by 6 bases and J by 4 bases, 7 bases remained unmatched. This CDR3 comprises 14 residues. The germline gives CDR1 SNHLY, CDR2 FYNNEI. The full variable domain, rest sourced from reference TRBV2 and TRBJ2-5, is EPEVTQTPSHQVTQMGQEVILRCVPISNHLYFYWYRQILGQKVEFLVSFYNNEISEKSEIFDDQFSVERPDGSNFTLKIRSTKLEDSAMYFCASRARTGLETQYFGPGTRLLVL.

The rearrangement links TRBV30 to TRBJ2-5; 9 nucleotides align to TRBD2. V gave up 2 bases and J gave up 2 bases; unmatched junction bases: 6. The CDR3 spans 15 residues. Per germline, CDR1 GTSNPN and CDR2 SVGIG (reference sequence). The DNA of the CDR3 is TGTGCCTGGAGTCTGGGCGGGGGGGATCAAGAGACCCAGTACTTC. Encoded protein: CAWSLGGGDQETQYF.

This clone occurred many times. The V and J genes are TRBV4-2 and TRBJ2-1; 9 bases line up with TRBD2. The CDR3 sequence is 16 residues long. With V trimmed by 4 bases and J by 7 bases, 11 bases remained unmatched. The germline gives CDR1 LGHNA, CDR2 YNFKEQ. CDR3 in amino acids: CASSPRTSDRGNEQFF. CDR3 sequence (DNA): TGTGCCAGCAGCCCTCGGACTAGCGATCGAGGGAATGAGCAGTTCTTC.